The clone carrying this T cell receptor (beta chain) was found a few times. Antigen: not known. Every donor was a healthy Caucasian. The data originate from a study of identical twins. Trimming shortened V by 0 bases and J by 2 bases, and 14 bases separated the two germline ends. Per germline, CDR1 MNHEY and CDR2 SVGEGT. The CDR3 length is 16 residues. Findings and caveats of the study: Zero-insertion analyses were open to partial confounding by invariant MAIT and iNKT cells. Fewer insertions characterized abundant cord blood beta clonotypes, whereas memory repertoires showed none.

cDNA carried unique molecular identifiers, and a universal primer site was added by template switching. TCRdb re-called the 5' RACE reads with MiXCR, one entry per CDR3 protein. The table lists a few hundred thousand distinct CDR3 sequences, about 18% of them singletons. This rearrangement joins TRBV6-2 or TRBV6-3 to TRBJ2-7; a weak D match, TRBD2 (6 bases). The source of this sequence is a man aged 50 or older in good health. Sequencing was carried out using naive T cells sorted from blood. The CDR3 DNA is TGTGCCAGCAGTTACTCGTCGGGGGATTCTCCCTACGAGCAGTACTTC. It is translated as CASSYSSGDSPYEQYF.